This section outlines one T cell receptor beta chain sequence together with its context. Using immunoSEQ multiplex PCR, the repertoire was profiled, and TCRdb retains in-frame clones only, with some absent. The sample lists 90,000 to 100,000 clones, around 84% occurring once. The record originates from a study of radiation and T cells in renal cell carcinoma. Time point meaning: blood 4 weeks post-SBRT, at nephrectomy. Treatment meaning: 15 Gy SBRT to primary tumor, nephrectomy 4 weeks later. Nephrectomy followed 15 Gy stereotactic body radiation by 4 weeks. The patient's renal cell carcinoma had clear cell pathology. This specimen was blood, taken from a patient whose treatment included radiotherapy and nephrectomy. This sequence originates from a man in his 60s with renal cell carcinoma.

As DNA, the CDR3 is TGCGCCACCTCGGGGCGTCGCGGCGAGCAGTACTTC. It translates to CATSGRRGEQYF. The chain links TRBV10-1 to TRBJ2-7, with D possibly called TRBD1 or TRBD2 (5 bases each). The CDR3 runs to 12 residues. Germline assignment: CDR1 WNHNN and CDR2 SYGVQD (reference sequence). Trimming shortened V by 10 bases and J by 6 bases, and 16 bases separated the two germline ends.